A single T cell receptor (beta chain) is shown here with its context. Its antigen remains unidentified. Sequencing was performed with immunoSEQ multiplex PCR; in TCRdb, only in-frame clones are kept and a portion is missing. The table has 25,000 to 30,000 clones, around 86% seen once. These data belong to a study of OX40 agonist ivuxolimab in advanced cancers. The wider study: Patients were dosed intravenously with ivuxolimab at 0.01 to 10 mg/kg every 2 weeks. Participants could have had prior anti-PD-1, anti-PD-L1 or anti-CTLA-4 therapy, and around 40% had some.

The CDR3 runs 11 residues. CDR1 is SGHVS and CDR2 is FNYEAQ in the germline V gene. The V and J ends lost 7 bases and 2 bases respectively, with 6 bases between them. General study results and limits: Some nonresponders additionally presented with little normalized T-cell clonal expansion.

The chain couples TRBV7-6 to TRBJ2-7; D unclear. This TCR was recovered from an adult with an advanced solid tumor such as melanoma, head and neck, liver or kidney cancer. Sequencing used CD4+ or CD8+ T cells sorted from blood, obtained in a trial of the OX40 agonist ivuxolimab. The chain's CDR3 is CASMSAYEQYF. CDR3 nucleotide sequence: TGTGCCAGCATGTCTGCCTACGAGCAGTACTTC.